The 26 T cell receptor beta chains below were found in one sample sequenced in a study of blood T cell repertoires in COVID-19. TCRdb's table, derived via immunoSEQ multiplex PCR, lists solely in-frame clones and lacks some. This sample carries about 160,000 clones, around 84% of them seen once, and the ten largest clones take over 3%. Sequenced input: peripheral blood. The origin of the receptors is a human donor with acute or convalescent COVID-19. The donor label of this sample is uncertain.

This clone has a single count. The gene calls are TRBV7-3 and TRBJ1-1, with a tentative D call TRBD1 (5 bases). V gave up 5 bases and J gave up 5 bases, with 12 bases separating them. The CDR3 consists of 13 residues. Germline V gives CDR1 SGHTA, CDR2 FQGTGA. The CDR3, as DNA: TGTGCCAGCAGCCGGGGGGGTGAGACTGAAGCTTTCTTT. Its protein is CASSRGGETEAFF.

The V and J genes are TRBV5-1 and TRBJ1-1; TRBD1 might be the D (6 bases). From germline, CDR1 is SGHRS and CDR2 YFSETQ. The CDR3 loop spans 15 amino acids. Trimming left V 4 bases short and J 1 base short, with 14 bases between. CDR3 residues: CASSVGGRQNTEAFF. For the CDR3, the DNA is TGCGCCAGCAGCGTAGGGGGACGGCAGAACACTGAAGCTTTCTTT.

The chain links TRBV5-5 to TRBJ1-3; no reliable D call. The length of the CDR3 is 18 residues. Trimming removed 2 bases from V and 7 bases from J, with 25 bases in between. Germline V CDR1 and CDR2: SGHKS, YYEKEE (reference sequence). The CDR3 loop reads CASSFLASGEISSNTIYF. In DNA, the CDR3 is TGTGCCAGCAGCTTCTTGGCCTCCGGAGAGATTTCCAGTAACACCATATATTTT.

This sequence joins TRBV29-1 and TRBJ2-1; 7 bases map to TRBD1. The CDR3 sequence is 15 residues long. Germline loops: CDR1 SQVTM, CDR2 ANQGSEA. Trimming cost V 5 bases and J 1 base; bases outside gene matches: 8. The CDR3 sequence is CSVYSTGLSYNEQFF. For the CDR3, the DNA is TGCAGCGTTTACTCGACAGGGTTATCCTACAATGAGCAGTTCTTC.

This clone was picked up one time. V and J are TRBV6-5 and TRBJ2-7, with 7 positions matching TRBD1. The germline V gene has CDR1 MNHEY and CDR2 SVGAGI. This CDR3 region has 15 residues. The V gene end was trimmed by 6 bases and the J gene end by 0 bases; junction bases not matched to a gene: 8. Here the CDR3 reads CASRRDSLSSYEQYF. The CDR3 DNA reads as TGTGCCAGCAGACGGGACAGTCTGAGCTCCTACGAGCAGTACTTC.

The V gene is TRBV2, the J gene TRBJ2-2, with D possibly matching TRBD1 (5 bases). Trimming removed 5 bases from V and 11 bases from J, with 15 bases in between. The germline V gene has CDR1 SNHLY and CDR2 FYNNEI. The CDR3 extends over 13 amino acids. The CDR3, as DNA: TGTGCCAGCAGTTTCCAGGGAAAGGGAGAGCTGTTTTTT. Translation: CASSFQGKGELFF.

This rearrangement joins TRBV28 to TRBJ2-1; D perhaps matches TRBD1 (5 bases). CDR3 length: 12 amino acids. Germline assignment: CDR1 MDHEN and CDR2 SYDVKM. Trimming pared 5 bases from V and 8 bases from J, leaving 10 bases between. DNA of the CDR3: TGTGCCAGCAGTCAGCAGGGCGATGAGCAGTTCTTC. Amino acids: CASSQQGDEQFF.

The chain couples TRBV28 to TRBJ1-4, with D unresolved. The CDR3 has 15 amino acids. With 5 bases removed from V and 5 bases from J, the gap between germline ends came to 15 bases. Germline assignment: CDR1 MDHEN and CDR2 SYDVKM. CDR3 DNA: TGTGCCAGCAGTATAGGCGGCAGAGGGAATGAAAAACTGTTTTTT. Its translation is CASSIGGRGNEKLFF.

As concerns this clone: The sample carries other DNA sequences with the same CDR3. The chain joins TRBV5-1 to TRBJ2-7; 10 bases fit TRBD1. The trim removed 4 bases at V and 6 bases at J, leaving 7 bases unmatched. The CDR3 has 14 residues. Per the germline V gene, CDR1 is SGHRS and CDR2 is YFSETQ. The CDR3 region is CASSPGQGTLEQYF. The CDR3 DNA reads TGCGCCAGCAGCCCGGGACAGGGGACCCTCGAGCAGTACTTC.

The V call is TRBV10-3, the J call TRBJ1-4; 7 positions match TRBD1. This CDR3 is 14 amino acids long. CDR1 and CDR2 from the germline V gene are ENHRY and SYGVKD. V was clipped by 5 bases and J by 8 bases; unmatched bases: 8. CDR3 residues: CAISKYGTEEKLFF. CDR3 nucleotide sequence: TGTGCCATCAGTAAATACGGGACAGAGGAAAAACTGTTTTTT.

This chain connects TRBV4-3 to TRBJ1-2; 8 bases line up with TRBD1. In germline, CDR1 is LGHNA, CDR2 YSLEER. This CDR3 comprises 13 residues. V shed 5 bases, J shed 6 bases, and the junction held 5 bases outside the gene matches. The CDR3 loop reads CASSVRGHNGYTF. CDR3 coding DNA: TGCGCCAGCAGCGTCAGGGGGCACAATGGCTACACCTTC.

V gene TRBV6-2 or TRBV6-3 combines with J gene TRBJ1-1, with TRBD1 matching over 7 bases. From germline, CDR1 is MNHEY and CDR2 SVGEGT. Germline trimming cut 5 bases from V and 3 bases from J; bases unmatched to any gene: 6. CDR3 length: 14 amino acids. The CDR3 DNA is TGTGCCAGCAGTAGAGGGACAGCTTACACTGAAGCTTTCTTT. Translation: CASSRGTAYTEAFF.

This clone was recorded only once. V is TRBV30 and J is TRBJ1-2, with D perhaps TRBD1 (5 bases). CDR1 and CDR2 from the germline V gene are GTSNPN and SVGIG (reference sequence). The CDR3 extends over 14 amino acids. V was shortened by 2 bases and J by 7 bases, with 17 bases between the two germline ends. The CDR3 DNA follows: TGTGCCTGGAGTAATTACTGGGGGGGAGGTGGCTACACCTTC. The encoded protein is CAWSNYWGGGGYTF.

The rearrangement joins TRBV2 to TRBJ2-3; D gene uncertain. CDR3 length equals 16 residues. Trimming removed 6 bases from V and 2 bases from J, with 18 bases in between. CDR1 is SNHLY and CDR2 is FYNNEI in the germline V gene. The CDR3 sequence is CASRNSHVPFTDTQYF. CDR3 in DNA: TGTGCCAGCAGGAACTCTCACGTGCCCTTCACAGATACGCAGTATTTT.

This clone was counted a single time. V gene TRBV19 combines with J gene TRBJ2-7; 9 bases align to TRBD1. J gave up 2 bases and V 5 bases, and 10 bases lay outside the gene matches. Germline V gives CDR1 LNHDA, CDR2 SQIVND (reference sequence). The CDR3 loop spans 16 amino acids. This CDR3 is CASSPDGTGLTYEQYF. The DNA of the CDR3 is TGTGCCAGTAGTCCCGACGGGACAGGGTTAACCTACGAGCAGTACTTC.

The V gene is TRBV13, the J gene TRBJ1-1; TRBD1 might be the D (5 bases). The CDR3 is made up of 18 amino acids. Germline assignment: CDR1 PRHDT and CDR2 FYEKMQ (reference sequence). With 5 bases removed from V and 1 base from J, the gap between germline ends came to 23 bases. In DNA, the CDR3 is TGTGCCAGCAGCCTATTGGCGAGGGCAGGGAGGAAGAACACTGAAGCTTTCTTT. It specifies CASSLLARAGRKNTEAFF.

V is TRBV11-1 and J is TRBJ2-1; a weak D match, TRBD1 (6 bases). CDR3 length: 15 residues. V shed 4 bases and J shed 2 bases, with 12 bases lying between them. The V gene's germline CDR1 is SGHAT and CDR2 FQDESV (reference sequence). CDR3 protein: CASSSGTSAYNEQFF. DNA of the CDR3: TGTGCCAGCAGCTCGGGGACATCCGCCTACAATGAGCAGTTCTTC.

The chain recombines TRBV11-2 with TRBJ2-7; TRBD2 matches at 10 bases. CDR1 is SGHAT, CDR2 FQNNGV, per germline. This CDR3 has 16 amino acids. The junction had 6 bases not matched to a gene; V was cut back by 0 bases and J by 4 bases. The CDR3 DNA is TGTGCCAGCAGCTTAGACCCGGGACTAGCGTCGTACGAGCAGTACTTC. Translation gives CASSLDPGLASYEQYF.

V is TRBV2 and J is TRBJ2-1, with a tentative D call TRBD2 (5 bases). V lost 11 bases and J lost 5, with 13 bases in between. There are 12 residues in the CDR3. Germline V gives CDR1 SNHLY, CDR2 FYNNEI. The CDR3 is CASSQRDNEQFF. Written as DNA, the CDR3 is TGTGCCTCTTCCCAGAGGGACAATGAGCAGTTCTTC.

The rearrangement links TRBV12-3 or TRBV12-4 to TRBJ2-7; TRBD1 is a possible D gene (6 bases). This CDR3 comprises 12 residues. Trimming left V 6 bases short and J 4 bases short, with 10 bases between. The chain's CDR3 is CASSPTGYEQYF. As DNA, the CDR3 is TGTGCCAGCAGCCCCACAGGGTACGAGCAGTACTTC.

CDR3 residues: CASRFQGTNYEQYF. The CDR3 DNA follows: TGTGCAAGTCGCTTTCAGGGGACTAACTACGAGCAGTACTTC. This chain connects TRBV12-2 to TRBJ2-7; the table's D call, TRBD2, was not checked against the DNA. TRBV12-2 is assigned pseudogene status. The CDR3 totals 14 residues.

V gene TRBV5-1 combines with J gene TRBJ2-5; TRBD1 aligns across 7 bases. Trimming removed 0 bases from V and 4 bases from J; junction bases left unmatched: 3. The length of the CDR3 is 14 residues. Looked up from germline, CDR1 is SGHRS and CDR2 is YFSETQ. CDR3 DNA: TGCGCCAGCAGCTTGGATCGGACAGGAGAGACCCAGTACTTC. It codes for CASSLDRTGETQYF.

The gene calls are TRBV9 and TRBJ2-2; 7 nucleotides agree with TRBD1. This CDR3 has 15 amino acids. From germline, CDR1 is SGDLS and CDR2 YYNGEE. Trimming cost V 6 bases and J 0 bases; bases outside gene matches: 5. CDR3 bases: TGTGCCAGCAACCCCGGGACAGCGAACACCGGGGAGCTGTTTTTT. It codes for CASNPGTANTGELFF.

This rearrangement joins TRBV5-1 to TRBJ1-1, with no clear D. Germline V lookup: CDR1 SGHRS, CDR2 YFSETQ. This CDR3 comprises 16 residues. The V end lost 4 bases, the J end lost 0 bases, and 16 bases lay between the germline ends. This CDR3 is CASSIRGVSLNTEAFF. The CDR3 DNA sequence: TGCGCCAGCAGCATACGGGGAGTTTCATTGAACACTGAAGCTTTCTTT.

This clone was counted a few times. The CDR3, as DNA: TGTGCCAGCTCACCGGGAGGGGTGGAGACCCAGTACTTC. This codes for CASSPGGVETQYF. This rearrangement joins TRBV18 to TRBJ2-5; 7 positions agree with TRBD2. V shed 3 bases and J 5 bases; nucleotides not matched to a gene: 3. From germline, CDR1 is KGHSH and CDR2 LQKENI. The CDR3 contains 13 residues. The variable domain in full, with the rest retrieved from reference TRBV18 and TRBJ2-5, is NAGVMQNPRHLVRRRGQEARLRCSPMKGHSHVYWYRQLPEEGLKFMVYLQKENIIDESGMPKERFSAEFPKEGPSILRIQQVVRGDSAAYFCASSPGGVETQYFGPGTRLLVL.

The chain couples TRBV6-5 to TRBJ1-1; no firm D call. CDR1 and CDR2 from the germline V gene are MNHEY and SVGAGI. Trimming took 4 bases from V and 3 from J, leaving 12 bases between them. The CDR3 contains 14 residues. The CDR3 DNA follows: TGTGCCAGCAGTTCCCTCTGGGAGGACACTGAAGCTTTCTTT. Its protein product is CASSSLWEDTEAFF.